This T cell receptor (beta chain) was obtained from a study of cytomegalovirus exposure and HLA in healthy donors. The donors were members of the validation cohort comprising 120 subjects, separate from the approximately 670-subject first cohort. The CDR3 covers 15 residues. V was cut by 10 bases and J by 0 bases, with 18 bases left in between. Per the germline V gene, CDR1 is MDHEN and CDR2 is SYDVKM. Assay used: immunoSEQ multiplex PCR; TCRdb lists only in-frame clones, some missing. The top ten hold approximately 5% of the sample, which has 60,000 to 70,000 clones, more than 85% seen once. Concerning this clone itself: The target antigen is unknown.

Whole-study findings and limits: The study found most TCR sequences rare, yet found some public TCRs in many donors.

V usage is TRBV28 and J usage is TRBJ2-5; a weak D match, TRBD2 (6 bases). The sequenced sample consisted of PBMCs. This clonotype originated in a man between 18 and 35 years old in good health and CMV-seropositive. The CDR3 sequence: CATREGSGYQETQYF. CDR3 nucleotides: TGTGCCACCCGGGAAGGTAGCGGATACCAAGAGACCCAGTACTTC.